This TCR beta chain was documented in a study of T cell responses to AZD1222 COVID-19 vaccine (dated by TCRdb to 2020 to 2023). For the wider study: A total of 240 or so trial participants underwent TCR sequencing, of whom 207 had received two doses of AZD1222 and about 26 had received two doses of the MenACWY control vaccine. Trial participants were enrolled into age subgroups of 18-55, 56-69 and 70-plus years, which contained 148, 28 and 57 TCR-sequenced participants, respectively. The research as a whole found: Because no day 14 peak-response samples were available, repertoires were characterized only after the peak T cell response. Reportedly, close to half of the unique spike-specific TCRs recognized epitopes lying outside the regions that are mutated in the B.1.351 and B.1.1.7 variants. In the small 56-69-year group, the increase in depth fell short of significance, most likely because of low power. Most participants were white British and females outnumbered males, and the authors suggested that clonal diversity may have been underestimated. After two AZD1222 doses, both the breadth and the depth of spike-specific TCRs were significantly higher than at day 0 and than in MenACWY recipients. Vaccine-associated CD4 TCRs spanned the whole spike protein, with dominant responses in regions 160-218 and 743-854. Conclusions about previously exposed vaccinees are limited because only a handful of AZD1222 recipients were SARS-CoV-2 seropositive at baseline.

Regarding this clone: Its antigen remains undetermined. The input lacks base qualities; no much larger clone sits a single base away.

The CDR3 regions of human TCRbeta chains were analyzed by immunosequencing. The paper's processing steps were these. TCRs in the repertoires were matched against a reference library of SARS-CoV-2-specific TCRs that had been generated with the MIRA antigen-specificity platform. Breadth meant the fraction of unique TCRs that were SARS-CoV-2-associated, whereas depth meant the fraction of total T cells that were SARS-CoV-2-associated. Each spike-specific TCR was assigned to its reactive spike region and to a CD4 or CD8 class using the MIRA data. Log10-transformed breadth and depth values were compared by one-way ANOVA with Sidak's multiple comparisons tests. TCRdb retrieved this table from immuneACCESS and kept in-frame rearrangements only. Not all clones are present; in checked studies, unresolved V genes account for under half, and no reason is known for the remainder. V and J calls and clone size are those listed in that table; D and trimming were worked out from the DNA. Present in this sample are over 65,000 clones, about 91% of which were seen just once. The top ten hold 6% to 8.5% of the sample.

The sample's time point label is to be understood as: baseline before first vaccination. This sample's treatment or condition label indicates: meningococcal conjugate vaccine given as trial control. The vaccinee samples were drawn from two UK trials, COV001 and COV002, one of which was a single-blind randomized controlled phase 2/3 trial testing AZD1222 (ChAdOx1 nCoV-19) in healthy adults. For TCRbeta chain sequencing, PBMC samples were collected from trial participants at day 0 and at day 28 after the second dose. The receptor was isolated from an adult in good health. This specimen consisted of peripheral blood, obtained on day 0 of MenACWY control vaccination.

The CDR3 protein is CASSVSQGWTDTQYF. The nucleotide sequence is given as TGTGCCAGCAGCGTATCTCAGGGATGGACAGATACGCAGTATTTT. The rearranged segments are TRBV9 and TRBJ2-3; 5 matching bases give a weak D call of TRBD1. From the cysteine up to the phenylalanine, the CDR3 has a length of 15 residues. Only the CDR3 region is kept as DNA, spanning 45 bases read in frame from base 1. V loses 1 base, J loses 3 bases, and the germline ends lie 12 bases apart. The germline V gene yields SGDLS for CDR1 and YYNGEE for CDR2. When the CDR3 is completed using the reference TRBV9 and TRBJ2-3 genes on either side, the full variable domain is DSGVTQTPKHLITATGQRVTLRCSPRSGDLSVYWYQQSLDQGLQFLIQYYNGEERAKGNILERFSAQQFPDLHSELNLSSLELGDSALYFCASSVSQGWTDTQYFGPGTRLTVL.